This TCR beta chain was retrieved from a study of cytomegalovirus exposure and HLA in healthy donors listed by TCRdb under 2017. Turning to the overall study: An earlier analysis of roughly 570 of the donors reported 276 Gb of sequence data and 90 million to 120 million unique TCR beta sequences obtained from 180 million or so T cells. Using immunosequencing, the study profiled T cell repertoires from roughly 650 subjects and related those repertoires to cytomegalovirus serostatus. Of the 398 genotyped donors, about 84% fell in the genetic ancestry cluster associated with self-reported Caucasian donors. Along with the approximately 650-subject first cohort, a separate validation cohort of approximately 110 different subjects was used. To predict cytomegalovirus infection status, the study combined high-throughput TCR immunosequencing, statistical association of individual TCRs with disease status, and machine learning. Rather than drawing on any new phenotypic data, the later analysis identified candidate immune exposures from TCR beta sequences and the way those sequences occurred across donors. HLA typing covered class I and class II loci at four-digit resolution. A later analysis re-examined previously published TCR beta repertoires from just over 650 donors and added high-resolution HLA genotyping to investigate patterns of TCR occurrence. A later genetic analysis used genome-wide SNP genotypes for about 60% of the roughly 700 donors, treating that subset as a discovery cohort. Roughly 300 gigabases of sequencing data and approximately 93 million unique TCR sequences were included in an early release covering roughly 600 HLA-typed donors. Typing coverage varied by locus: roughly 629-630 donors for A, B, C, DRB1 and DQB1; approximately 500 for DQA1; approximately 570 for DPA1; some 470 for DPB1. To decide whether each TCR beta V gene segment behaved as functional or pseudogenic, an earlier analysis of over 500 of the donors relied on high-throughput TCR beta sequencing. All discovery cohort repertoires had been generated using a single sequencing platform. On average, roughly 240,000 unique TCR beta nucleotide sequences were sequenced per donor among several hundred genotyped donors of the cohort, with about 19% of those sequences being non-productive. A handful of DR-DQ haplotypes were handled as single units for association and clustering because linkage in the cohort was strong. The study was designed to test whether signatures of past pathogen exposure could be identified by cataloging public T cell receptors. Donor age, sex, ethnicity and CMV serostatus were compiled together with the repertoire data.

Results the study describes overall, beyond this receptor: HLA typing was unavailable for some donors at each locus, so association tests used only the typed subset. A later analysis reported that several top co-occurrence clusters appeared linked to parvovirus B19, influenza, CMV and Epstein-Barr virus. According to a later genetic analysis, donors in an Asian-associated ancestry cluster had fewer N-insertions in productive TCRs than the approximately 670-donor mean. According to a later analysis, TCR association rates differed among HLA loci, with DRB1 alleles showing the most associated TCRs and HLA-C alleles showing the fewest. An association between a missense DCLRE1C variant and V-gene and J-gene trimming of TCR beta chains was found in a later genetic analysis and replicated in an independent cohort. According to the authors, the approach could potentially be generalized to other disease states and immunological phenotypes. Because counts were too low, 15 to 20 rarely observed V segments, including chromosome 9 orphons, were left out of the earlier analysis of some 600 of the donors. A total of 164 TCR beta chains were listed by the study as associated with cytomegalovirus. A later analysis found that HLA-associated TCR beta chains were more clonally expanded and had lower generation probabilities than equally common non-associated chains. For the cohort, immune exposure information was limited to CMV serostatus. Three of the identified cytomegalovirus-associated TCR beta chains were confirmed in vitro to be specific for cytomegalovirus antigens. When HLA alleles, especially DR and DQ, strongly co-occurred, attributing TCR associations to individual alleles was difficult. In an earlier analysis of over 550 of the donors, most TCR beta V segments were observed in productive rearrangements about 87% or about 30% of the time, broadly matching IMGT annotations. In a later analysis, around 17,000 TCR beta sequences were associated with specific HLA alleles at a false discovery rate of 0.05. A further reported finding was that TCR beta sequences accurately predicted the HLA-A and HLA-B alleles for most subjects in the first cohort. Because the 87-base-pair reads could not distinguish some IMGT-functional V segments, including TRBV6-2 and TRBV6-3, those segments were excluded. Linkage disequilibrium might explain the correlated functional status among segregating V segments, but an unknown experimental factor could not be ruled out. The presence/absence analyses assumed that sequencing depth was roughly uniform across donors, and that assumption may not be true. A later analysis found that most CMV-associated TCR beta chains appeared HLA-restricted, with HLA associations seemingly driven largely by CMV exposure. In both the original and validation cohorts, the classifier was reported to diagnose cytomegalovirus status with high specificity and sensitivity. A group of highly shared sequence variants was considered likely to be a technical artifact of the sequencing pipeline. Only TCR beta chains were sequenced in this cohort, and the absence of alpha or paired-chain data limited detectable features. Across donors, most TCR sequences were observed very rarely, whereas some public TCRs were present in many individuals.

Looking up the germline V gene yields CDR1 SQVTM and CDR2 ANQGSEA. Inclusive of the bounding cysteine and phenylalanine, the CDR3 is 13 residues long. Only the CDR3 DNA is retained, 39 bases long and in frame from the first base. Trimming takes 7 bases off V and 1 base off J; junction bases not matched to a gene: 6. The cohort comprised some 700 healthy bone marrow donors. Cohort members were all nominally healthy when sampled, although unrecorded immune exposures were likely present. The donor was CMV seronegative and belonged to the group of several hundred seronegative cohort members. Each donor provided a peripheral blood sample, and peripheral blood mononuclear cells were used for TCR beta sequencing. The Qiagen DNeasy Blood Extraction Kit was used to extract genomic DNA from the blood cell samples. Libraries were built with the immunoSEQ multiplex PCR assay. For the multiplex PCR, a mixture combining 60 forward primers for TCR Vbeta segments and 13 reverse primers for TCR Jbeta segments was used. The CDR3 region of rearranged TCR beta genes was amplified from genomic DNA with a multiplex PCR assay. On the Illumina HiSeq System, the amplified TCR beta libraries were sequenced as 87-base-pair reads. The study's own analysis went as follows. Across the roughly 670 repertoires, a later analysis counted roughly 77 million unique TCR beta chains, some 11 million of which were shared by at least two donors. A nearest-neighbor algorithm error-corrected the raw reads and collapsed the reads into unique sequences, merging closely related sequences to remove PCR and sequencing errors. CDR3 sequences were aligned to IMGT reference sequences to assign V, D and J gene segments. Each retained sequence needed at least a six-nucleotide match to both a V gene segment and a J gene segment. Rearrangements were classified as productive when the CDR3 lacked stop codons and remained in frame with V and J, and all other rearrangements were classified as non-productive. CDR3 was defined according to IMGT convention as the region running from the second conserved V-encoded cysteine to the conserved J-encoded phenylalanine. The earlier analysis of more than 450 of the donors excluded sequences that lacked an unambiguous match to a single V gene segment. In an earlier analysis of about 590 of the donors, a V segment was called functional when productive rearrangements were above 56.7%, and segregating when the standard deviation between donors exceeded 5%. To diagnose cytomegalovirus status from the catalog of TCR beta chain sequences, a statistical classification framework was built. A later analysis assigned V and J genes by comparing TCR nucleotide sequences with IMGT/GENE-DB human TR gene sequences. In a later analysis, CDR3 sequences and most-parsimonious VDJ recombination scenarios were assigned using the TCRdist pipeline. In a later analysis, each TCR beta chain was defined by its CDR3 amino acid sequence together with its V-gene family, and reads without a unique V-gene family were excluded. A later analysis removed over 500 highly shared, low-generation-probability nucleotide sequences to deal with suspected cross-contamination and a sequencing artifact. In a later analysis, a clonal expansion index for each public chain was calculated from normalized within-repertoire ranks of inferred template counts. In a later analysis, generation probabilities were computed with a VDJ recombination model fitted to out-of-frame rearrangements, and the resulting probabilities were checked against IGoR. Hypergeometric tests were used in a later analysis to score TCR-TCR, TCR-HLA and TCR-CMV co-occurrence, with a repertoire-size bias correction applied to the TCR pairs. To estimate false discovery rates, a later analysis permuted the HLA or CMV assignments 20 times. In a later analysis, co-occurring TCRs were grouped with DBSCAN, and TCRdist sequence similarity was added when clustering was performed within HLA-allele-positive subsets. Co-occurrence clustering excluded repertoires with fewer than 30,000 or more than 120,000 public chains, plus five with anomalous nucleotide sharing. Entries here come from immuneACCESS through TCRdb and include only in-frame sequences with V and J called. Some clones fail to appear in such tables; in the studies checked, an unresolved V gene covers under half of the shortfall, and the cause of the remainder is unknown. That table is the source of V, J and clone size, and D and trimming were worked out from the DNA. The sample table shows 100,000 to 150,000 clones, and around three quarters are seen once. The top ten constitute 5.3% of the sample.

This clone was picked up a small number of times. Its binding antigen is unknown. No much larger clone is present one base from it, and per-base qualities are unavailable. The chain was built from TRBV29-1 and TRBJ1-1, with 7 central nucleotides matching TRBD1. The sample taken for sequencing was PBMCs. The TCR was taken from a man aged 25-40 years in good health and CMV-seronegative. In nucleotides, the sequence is TGCAGCGCAGACAGGGATCAGAACACTGAAGCTTTCTTT. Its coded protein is CSADRDQNTEAFF.